This T cell receptor beta chain is from a study of T cells after posttransplantation cyclophosphamide (TCRdb year 2016). With respect to the entire study: Using TRB sequencing, the study followed how the T cell repertoire rebuilt after myeloablative bone marrow transplantation with posttransplantation cyclophosphamide given as GVHD prophylaxis. TRB sequencing was also done on up to about 3 additional blood samples from 2 to 5.2 years after transplant in 3 patients, and on pretransplant blood from several patients. Public TRB sequences were searched against a database of over 3,500 sequences associated with responses to pathogens, tumor antigens, self-antigens and alloantigens. Because TRA and TRB clonality correlated tightly in about 10 samples, later TCR analyses were limited to TRB. Blood from all 35 or so PTCy patients who had 1-year posttransplant specimens underwent TRB sequencing. Samples from roughly 32 PTCy-treated patients, along with samples from about 16 of their related bone marrow donors, underwent antigen receptor sequencing.

Genomic DNA was the input for TRB sequencing, which was run either with the immunoSEQ assay at survey resolution or with the hsTCRB kit. In the authors' own workflow: The immunoSEQ software handled the initial read processing, while the LymphoSeq R package was used for the repertoire analyses. Clonality was computed as 1 minus normalized Shannon entropy; Gini coefficient was also calculated for each TRB dataset. To infer phenotypes in unsorted samples, TRB sequences from sorted subsets of the recipient or donor were mapped onto unsorted samples from the same recipient. The clones in this table, taken by TCRdb from immuneACCESS, are in-frame only. Not every clone is retained; where verified, under half of the shortfall comes from an unresolved V gene, and the cause of the rest is unknown. Clone size and V and J calls were adopted from that table, with D and trimming inferred from the DNA. The sample table records about 11,000 clones; about 82% of these occur just once. The leading ten clones occupy 15% of the sample.

This clone appeared a single time. It has no known antigen specificity. No quality values exist for individual bases; no much larger clone is one base distant. CDR1 and CDR2 were assigned from the germline V gene as SNHLY and FYNNEI. There are 16 amino acids in the CDR3, from cysteine to phenylalanine inclusive. The only DNA kept is the CDR3, 48 bases in frame from the first base. The V end loses 3 bases and the J end loses 3 bases, and a stretch of 14 bases separates them. Broad study findings and their caveats: Across 45 or so patients, TRB clonality was highly associated with recipient CMV seropositivity and CMV reactivation, and PTCy diversity was similar to diversity in CNI/methotrexate controls. The TRB repertoires of T cells infiltrating skin or GI tract showed only limited overlap with the TRB repertoires of T cells in blood. Donor-recipient similarity was low at 1-2 months but increased during the first year, and donor CD8+ memory clones often dominated later blood repertoires.

The treatment or condition tag for this specimen amounts to: high-dose cyclophosphamide on days +3 and +4 as single-agent GVHD prophylaxis. PTCy patients received busulfan and fludarabine conditioning, a related or unrelated marrow graft, and cyclophosphamide on days +3 and +4. PTCy-treated patients came from a prospective multi-institutional clinical trial. Peripheral blood and bone marrow mononuclear cells were isolated by Ficoll-Hypaque density centrifugation and cryopreserved. This chain joins TRBV2 to TRBJ1-4, with TRBD1 as a weak D call on 5 bases. The material sequenced was PBMCs, taken 1,700 to 2,000 days after allogeneic stem cell transplant with posttransplant cyclophosphamide. The TCR was taken from a female patient aged 50-59 years who received an allogeneic stem cell transplant from a related donor, was CMV-positive, and had no GVHD. In patients who had a transplant, some T cells may come from the graft donor. The sequenced DNA: TGTGCCAGCAGTGATAGGGGAGGGGCACCTAATGAAAAACTGTTTTTT. This gives the protein CASSDRGGAPNEKLFF.